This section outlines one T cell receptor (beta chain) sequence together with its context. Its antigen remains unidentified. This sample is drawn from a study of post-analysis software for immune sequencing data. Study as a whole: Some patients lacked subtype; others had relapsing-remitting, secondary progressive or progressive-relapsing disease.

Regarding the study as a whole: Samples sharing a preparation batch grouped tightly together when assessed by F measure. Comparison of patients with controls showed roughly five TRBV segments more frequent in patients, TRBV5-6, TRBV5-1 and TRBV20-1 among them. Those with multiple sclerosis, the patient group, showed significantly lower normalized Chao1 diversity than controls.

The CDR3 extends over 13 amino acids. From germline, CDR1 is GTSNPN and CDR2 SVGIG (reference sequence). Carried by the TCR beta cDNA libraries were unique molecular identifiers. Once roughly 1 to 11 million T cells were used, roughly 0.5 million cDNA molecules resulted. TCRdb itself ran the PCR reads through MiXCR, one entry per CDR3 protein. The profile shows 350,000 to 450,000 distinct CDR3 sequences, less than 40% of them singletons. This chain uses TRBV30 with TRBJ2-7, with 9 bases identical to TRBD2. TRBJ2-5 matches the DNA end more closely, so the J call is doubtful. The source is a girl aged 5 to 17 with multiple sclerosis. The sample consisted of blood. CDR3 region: CASSSGAGETQYF. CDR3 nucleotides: TGTGCCTCCTCTAGCGGGGCCGGGGAGACCCAGTACTTC.